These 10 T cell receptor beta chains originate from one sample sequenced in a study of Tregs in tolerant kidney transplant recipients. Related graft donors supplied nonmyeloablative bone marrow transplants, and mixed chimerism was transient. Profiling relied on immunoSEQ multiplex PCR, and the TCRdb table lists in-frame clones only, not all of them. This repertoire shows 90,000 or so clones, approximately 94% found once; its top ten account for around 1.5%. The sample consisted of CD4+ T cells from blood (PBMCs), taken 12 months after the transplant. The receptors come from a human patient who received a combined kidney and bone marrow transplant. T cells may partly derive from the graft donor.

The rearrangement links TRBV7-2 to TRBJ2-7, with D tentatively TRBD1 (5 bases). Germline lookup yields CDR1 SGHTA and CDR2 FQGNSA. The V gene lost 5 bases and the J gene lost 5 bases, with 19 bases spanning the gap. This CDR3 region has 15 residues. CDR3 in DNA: TGTGCCAGCAGCCCCCAAGTGGGCCAGGGCCACGAGCAGTACTTC. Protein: CASSPQVGQGHEQYF.

The DNA of the CDR3 is TGTGCCAGCAGTTTACCCCTCGTGGTAGCGGGGGGGTTCCACGAGCAGTACTTC. Translated, it gives CASSLPLVVAGGFHEQYF. V gene TRBV28 combines with J gene TRBJ2-7, with TRBD2 identical over 11 bases. Germline V CDR1 and CDR2: MDHEN, SYDVKM. The CDR3 consists of 18 residues. The V and J ends lost 2 bases and 5 bases, in that order; junction bases with no gene match: 14.

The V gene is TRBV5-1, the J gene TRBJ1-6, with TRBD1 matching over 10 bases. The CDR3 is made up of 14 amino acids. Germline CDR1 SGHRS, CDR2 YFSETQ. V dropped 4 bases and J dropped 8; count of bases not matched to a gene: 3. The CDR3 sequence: CASSPGQGDSPLHF. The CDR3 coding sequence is TGCGCCAGCAGCCCAGGACAGGGGGATTCACCCCTCCACTTT.

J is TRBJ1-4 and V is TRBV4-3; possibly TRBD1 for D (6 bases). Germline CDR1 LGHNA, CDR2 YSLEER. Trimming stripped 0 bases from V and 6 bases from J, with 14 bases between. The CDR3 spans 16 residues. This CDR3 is CASSQDSFTGYEKLFF. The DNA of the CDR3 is TGCGCCAGCAGCCAAGATAGTTTCACAGGGTATGAAAAACTGTTTTTT.

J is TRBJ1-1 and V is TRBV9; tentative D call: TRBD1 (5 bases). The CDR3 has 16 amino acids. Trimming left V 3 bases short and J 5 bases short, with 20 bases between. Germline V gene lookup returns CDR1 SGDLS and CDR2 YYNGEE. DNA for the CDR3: TGTGCCAGCAGCGCCTCCGGGGGGGGAGGGAGGACTGAAGCTTTCTTT. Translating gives CASSASGGGGRTEAFF.

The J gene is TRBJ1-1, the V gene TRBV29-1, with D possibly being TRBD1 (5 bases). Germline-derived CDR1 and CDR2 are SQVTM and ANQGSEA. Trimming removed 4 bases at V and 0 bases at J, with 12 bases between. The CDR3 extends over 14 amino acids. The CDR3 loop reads CSVVAAQVNTEAFF. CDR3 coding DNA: TGCAGCGTTGTGGCGGCACAGGTGAACACTGAAGCTTTCTTT.

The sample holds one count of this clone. CDR3 sequence reads: CASSLSLAASNYGYTF. The CDR3 DNA follows: TGTGCCAGCAGCTTAAGCTTGGCGGCTTCTAACTATGGCTACACCTTC. The rearrangement uses TRBV7-9 and TRBJ1-2; D unresolved. Per the germline V gene, CDR1 is SEHNR and CDR2 is FQNEAQ (reference sequence). This CDR3 has 16 residues. V was shortened by 2 bases and J by 0 bases, with 13 bases between the two germline ends.

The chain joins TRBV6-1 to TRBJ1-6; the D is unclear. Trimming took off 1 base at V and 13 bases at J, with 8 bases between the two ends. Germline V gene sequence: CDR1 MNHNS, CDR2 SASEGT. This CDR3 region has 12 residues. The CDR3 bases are TGTGCCAGCAGTGAAGTGGCAGGCCCCCTCCACTTT. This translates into CASSEVAGPLHF.

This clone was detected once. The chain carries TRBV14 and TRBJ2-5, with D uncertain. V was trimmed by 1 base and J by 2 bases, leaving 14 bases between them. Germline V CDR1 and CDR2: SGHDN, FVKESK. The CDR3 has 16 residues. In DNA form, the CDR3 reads TGTGCCAGCAGCCAAGGAGTCTGGGCTTTGCAAGAGACCCAGTACTTC. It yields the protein CASSQGVWALQETQYF.

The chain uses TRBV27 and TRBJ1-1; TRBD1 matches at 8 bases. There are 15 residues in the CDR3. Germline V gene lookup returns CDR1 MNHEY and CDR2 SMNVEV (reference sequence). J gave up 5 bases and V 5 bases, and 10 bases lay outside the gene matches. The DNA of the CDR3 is TGTGCCAGCAGTGCTTATGGACAGGGTAGGACTGAAGCTTTCTTT. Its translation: CASSAYGQGRTEAFF.